Below are 12 T cell receptor beta chains sequenced from a single sample in a study of TIL therapy for anti-PD-1-resistant metastatic lung cancer. Time point described: pre-treatment sample, taken before nivolumab and TIL therapy. The tumor samples were excised metastases, mostly pleural nodules or supraclavicular lymph nodes. The libraries were made with immunoSEQ v3. Profiling relied on immunoSEQ multiplex PCR, and the TCRdb table lists in-frame clones only, not all of them. Among approximately 92,000 clones, about three fifths were seen once, and the ten largest hold roughly 9.8%. This material consisted of tumor tissue, taken at baseline. The receptor source for this set is a person aged 25 to 80 with non-small cell lung cancer.

DNA for the CDR3: TGTGCCAGCAAGGTCCAAGGGTATAGCAATCAGCCCCAGCATTTT. Translation gives CASKVQGYSNQPQHF. This chain links TRBV2 with TRBJ1-5, with D hard to call. V lost 7 bases and J 0 bases, leaving 13 bases between the germline ends. CDR3 length: 15 amino acids. CDR1 and CDR2 from the germline V gene are SNHLY and FYNNEI. The entire variable domain, with the rest obtained from reference TRBV2 and TRBJ1-5, is as follows: EPEVTQTPSHQVTQMGQEVILRCVPISNHLYFYWYRQILGQKVEFLVSFYNNEISEKSEIFDDQFSVERPDGSNFTLKIRSTKLEDSAMYFCASKVQGYSNQPQHFGDGTRLSIL.

The chain carries TRBV6-2 or TRBV6-3 and TRBJ2-7; no definite D call. CDR1 and CDR2 (germline): MNHEY, SVGEGT. The CDR3 spans 13 residues. With 2 bases removed from V and 4 bases from J, the gap between germline ends came to 9 bases. CDR3 sequence: CASSYVGWYEQYF. Here the CDR3 DNA reads TGTGCCAGCAGTTACGTGGGATGGTACGAGCAGTACTTC.

This clone has only a few counts. CDR3 loop: CATSGTGTTEAFF. Here the CDR3 DNA reads TGTGCCACCAGTGGGACAGGAACCACTGAAGCTTTCTTT. This chain joins TRBV24-1 and TRBJ1-1, with TRBD1 matching 7 bases. The CDR3 extends over 13 amino acids. The J segment lost 4 bases and the V segment lost 5 bases, leaving 3 bases of the junction unmatched. Germline V gene sequence: CDR1 KGHDR, CDR2 SFDVKD.

The chain recombines TRBV5-8 with TRBJ2-7; TRBD2 aligns across 8 bases. CDR3 length: 15 residues. Per the germline V gene, CDR1 is SGHTS and CDR2 is YDEGEE. J gave up 4 bases and V 4 bases, and 10 bases lay outside the gene matches. The CDR3: CASSDRRGGLYEQYF. In DNA form, the CDR3 reads TGTGCCAGCAGCGACCGACGGGGGGGGCTGTACGAGCAGTACTTC.

The J gene is TRBJ2-1, the V gene TRBV5-1; TRBD2 aligns across 7 bases. Germline V CDR1 and CDR2: SGHRS, YFSETQ. Trimming removed 0 bases from V and 4 bases from J; junction bases left unmatched: 4. This CDR3 is 15 amino acids long. The CDR3 protein is CASSLGTGGYNEQFF. CDR3 bases: TGCGCCAGCAGCTTGGGTACGGGGGGTTACAATGAGCAGTTCTTC.

The chain combines TRBV27 with TRBJ2-3; no firm D call. The CDR3 covers 12 residues. V was pared by 6 bases and J by 0 bases, with 4 bases between. Germline CDR1 is MNHEY and CDR2 is SMNVEV (reference sequence). CDR3 region: CASSRSTDTQYF. CDR3 DNA sequence: TGTGCCAGCAGCCGTAGCACAGATACGCAGTATTTT.

A few counts support this clone. The chain employs TRBV6-5 and TRBJ2-1; D gene unclear. Germline values: CDR1 MNHEY, CDR2 SVGAGI. The CDR3 is made up of 15 amino acids. V dropped 4 bases and J dropped 4 bases, with 14 bases sitting between them. The CDR3 loop is CASSFALAPYNEQFF. The CDR3 DNA follows: TGTGCCAGCAGTTTTGCACTCGCCCCTTACAATGAGCAGTTCTTC.

The chain has TRBV5-6 and TRBJ1-2; 9 bases fit TRBD1. This CDR3 is 16 amino acids long. Per germline, CDR1 SGHDT and CDR2 YYEEEE. The V and J ends lost 4 bases and 3 bases, in that order; junction bases with no gene match: 10. The CDR3 loop reads CASSNTGGQGYYGYTF. DNA for the CDR3: TGTGCCAGCAGCAACACAGGGGGCCAAGGGTACTATGGCTACACCTTC.

The rearrangement joins TRBV30 to TRBJ2-5, with no clear D. The CDR3 consists of 13 residues. The V gene lost 0 bases and the J gene lost 4 bases, with 9 bases spanning the gap. CDR1 is GTSNPN, CDR2 SVGIG, per germline (reference sequence). Here the CDR3 reads CAWSVVLRETQYF. As DNA, the CDR3 is TGTGCCTGGAGTGTGGTCCTTCGAGAGACCCAGTACTTC.

The chain couples TRBV28 to TRBJ1-1, with TRBD1 matching 8 bases. After removal of 4 bases from V and 5 bases from J, the junction contained 3 bases not matched to a gene. This CDR3 has 13 amino acids. Germline loops: CDR1 MDHEN, CDR2 SYDVKM. This CDR3 reads CASSSGGRTEAFF. DNA of the CDR3: TGTGCCAGCAGTTCAGGGGGCCGTACTGAAGCTTTCTTT.

The table lists this clone with a few counts. This chain uses TRBV9 with TRBJ1-5; D is unresolved. CDR3 length equals 14 residues. Germline assignment: CDR1 SGDLS and CDR2 YYNGEE. V shed 5 bases and J shed 0 bases, with 9 bases lying between them. The CDR3 DNA reads as TGTGCCAGCAGTCGTACGTCTAGCAATCAGCCCCAGCATTTT. Its translation is CASSRTSSNQPQHF.

The CDR3 loop reads CASSLLAGSSYNEQFF. The CDR3 coding sequence is TGCGCCAGCAGCTTATTAGCGGGTAGCTCCTACAATGAGCAGTTCTTC. This chain joins TRBV5-1 and TRBJ2-1; 7 positions agree with TRBD2. Looked up from germline, CDR1 is SGHRS and CDR2 is YFSETQ. CDR3 length: 16 amino acids. V was clipped by 2 bases and J by 0 bases; unmatched bases: 5.